Listed below are T cell receptor beta chains from one sample, sequenced in a study of blood T cell repertoires in COVID-19. Sequenced by immunoSEQ multiplex PCR; TCRdb stores in-frame clones only, minus some. The data show more than 120,000 clones, about nine tenths seen once. The sequenced material came from peripheral blood. These receptors came from a human donor in a cohort sampled during active COVID-19. Each CDR3 is given with its conserved first and last residue. The D gene is left open where the match is weak. Not every row has a clone size; where given, it reads once, few, many or a size class.

cdr3_length	v_call	d_call	clone_size	j_call	cdr3_aa	cdr3_nt
16	TRBV27	TRBD1	NA	TRBJ2-3	CASSLLGTGWADTQYF	TGTGCCAGCAGTTTACTTGGGACAGGGTGGGCAGATACGCAGTATTTT
17	TRBV5-1	NA	NA	TRBJ1-1	CASSPGHNLLMNTEAFF	TGCGCCAGCAGCCCGGGACACAACCTCCTCATGAACACTGAAGCTTTCTTT
14	TRBV6-5	NA	NA	TRBJ2-7	CASSYHREVPEQYF	TGTGCCAGCAGTTACCACAGGGAAGTTCCCGAGCAGTACTTC
15	TRBV11-3	TRBD1	NA	TRBJ2-1	CASSPGQGSYNEQFF	TGTGCCAGCAGCCCCGGACAGGGGAGCTACAATGAGCAGTTCTTC
13	TRBV5-6	NA	NA	TRBJ1-2	CASRLQTGHGYTF	TGTGCCAGCAGACTTCAAACCGGACACGGCTACACCTTC
15	TRBV7-2	NA	NA	TRBJ1-1	CASSPILGGPTEAFF	TGTGCCAGCAGCCCGATCCTCGGGGGGCCTACTGAAGCTTTCTTT
15	TRBV5-1	TRBD1	NA	TRBJ1-1	CASSLEGALNTEAFF	TGCGCCAGCAGCTTGGAGGGGGCCCTGAACACTGAAGCTTTCTTT
16	TRBV27	TRBD1	few	TRBJ1-1	CASSHRQGRMNTEAFF	TGTGCCAGCAGTCATAGACAGGGACGCATGAACACTGAAGCTTTCTTT
14	TRBV30	TRBD1	NA	TRBJ1-2	CAWSRDRGTYGYTF	TGTGCCTGGAGCAGGGACAGGGGGACCTATGGCTACACCTTC
15	TRBV7-7	TRBD2	once	TRBJ2-5	CASSRGGGWGETQYF	TGTGCCAGCAGCCGCGGCGGGGGTTGGGGGGAGACCCAGTACTTC
13	TRBV5-6	TRBD1	NA	TRBJ2-7	CASSDRGRNEQYF	TGTGCCAGTTCGGACAGGGGAAGGAACGAGCAGTACTTC
18	TRBV10-1	TRBD1	NA	TRBJ2-2	CASSELEAGGANTGELFF	TGCGCCAGCAGTGAGTTGGAGGCAGGGGGCGCGAACACCGGGGAGCTGTTTTTT
15	TRBV19	NA	NA	TRBJ1-6	CASRDLSSYNSPLHF	TGTGCCAGCCGGGACTTGAGCTCCTATAATTCACCCCTCCACTTT
16	TRBV3-1/TRBV3-2	TRBD2	NA	TRBJ2-7	CASSQVGGVISYEQYF	TGTGCCAGCAGCCAAGTTGGGGGGGTTATCTCCTACGAGCAGTACTTC
14	TRBV5-1	NA	NA	TRBJ1-1	CASSLSGLNTEAFF	TGCGCCAGCAGCTTGTCAGGGTTGAACACTGAAGCTTTCTTT
15	TRBV2	TRBD1	NA	TRBJ2-5	CASMGQWGNQETQYF	TGTGCCAGCATGGGACAGTGGGGCAACCAAGAGACCCAGTACTTC
10	TRBV20-1	NA	NA	TRBJ2-3	CSALPNTQYF	TGCAGTGCTTTGCCTAATACGCAGTATTTT
12	TRBV27	NA	NA	TRBJ2-7	CASSLRGYEQYF	TGTGCCAGCAGTTTAAGAGGGTACGAGCAGTACTTC
17	TRBV6-2/TRBV6-3	TRBD2	NA	TRBJ2-3	CASSYPPNSGGTDTQYF	TGTGCCAGCAGTTACCCCCCGAATAGCGGGGGCACAGATACGCAGTATTTT
14	TRBV29-1	NA	NA	TRBJ2-1	CSATGHQAYNEQFF	TGCAGCGCCACGGGACACCAAGCCTACAATGAGCAGTTCTTC
13	TRBV2	NA	NA	TRBJ2-7	CASTPGTGYEQYF	TGTGCCAGCACCCCAGGGACTGGCTACGAGCAGTACTTC
13	TRBV2	TRBD1	once	TRBJ2-5	CASNRDSQETQYF	TGTGCCAGCAACAGGGACAGCCAAGAGACCCAGTACTTC
13	TRBV2	TRBD1	NA	TRBJ1-2	CASRGQGDGGYTF	TGTGCCAGCAGGGGACAGGGCGACGGTGGCTACACCTTC
14	TRBV7-9	NA	few	TRBJ1-3	CASSPGVSGNTIYF	TGTGCCAGCAGCCCCGGAGTATCTGGAAACACCATATATTTT
13	TRBV9	TRBD1	NA	TRBJ1-2	CASSDRGLFSYTF	TGTGCCAGCAGCGACAGGGGGCTATTTAGCTACACCTTC
15	TRBV4-2	TRBD1	once	TRBJ2-7	CASSLSRGPSYEQYF	TGTGCCAGCAGCCTATCCAGGGGGCCCTCCTACGAGCAGTACTTC
13	TRBV29-1	NA	NA	TRBJ2-2	CSVDIYNTGELFF	TGCAGCGTTGATATCTACAACACCGGGGAGCTGTTTTTT
17	TRBV19	TRBD1	NA	TRBJ1-5	CASSTNFGQGENQPQHF	TGTGCCAGTAGTACAAACTTCGGACAGGGGGAGAATCAGCCCCAGCATTTT
12	TRBV20-1	NA	NA	TRBJ2-3	CSASPVTDTQYF	TGCAGTGCTAGTCCTGTGACAGATACGCAGTATTTT
13	TRBV7-3	TRBD1	NA	TRBJ2-1	CASSLAGGNEQFF	TGTGCCAGCAGCTTAGCAGGGGGCAATGAGCAGTTCTTC
17	TRBV10-1	TRBD2	once	TRBJ2-2	CASSGTSGLAGTGELFF	TGCGCCAGCAGTGGGACTTCGGGACTAGCGGGTACCGGGGAGCTGTTTTTT
16	TRBV6-4	NA	NA	TRBJ2-2	CASSDDQGGSTGELFF	TGTGCCAGCAGTGACGATCAGGGTGGAAGCACCGGGGAGCTGTTTTTT
13	TRBV30	TRBD2	NA	TRBJ2-1	CARSGLANNEQFF	TGTGCCCGCTCGGGACTAGCAAACAATGAGCAGTTCTTC
15	TRBV20-1	TRBD1	NA	TRBJ1-2	CSASHTQGTNYGYTF	TGCAGTGCTAGTCATACACAGGGGACTAACTATGGCTACACCTTC
17	TRBV7-9	TRBD2	NA	TRBJ2-3	CASSPGTSGGSTDTQYF	TGTGCCAGCAGCCCTGGGACTAGCGGGGGCAGCACAGATACGCAGTATTTT
13	TRBV19	NA	NA	TRBJ2-5	CASTTARGETQYF	TGTGCCAGTACCACAGCCAGGGGCGAGACCCAGTACTTC
16	TRBV5-1	TRBD1	NA	TRBJ2-2	CASSLAQGANTGELFF	TGCGCCAGCAGCTTGGCACAGGGGGCGAACACCGGGGAGCTGTTTTTT
15	TRBV19	TRBD1	once	TRBJ1-6	CASSIRTGQDSPLHF	TGTGCCAGTAGTATTCGGACAGGGCAGGATTCACCCCTCCACTTT
14	TRBV13	NA	NA	TRBJ2-2	CASSLAGVVGELFF	TGTGCCAGCAGCTTAGCAGGGGTCGTCGGGGAGCTGTTTTTT
14	TRBV2	TRBD1	NA	TRBJ2-1	CASSSTGDLNEQFF	TGTGCCAGCAGTTCAACAGGGGATTTAAATGAGCAGTTCTTC
16	TRBV19	TRBD1	NA	TRBJ2-3	CASSIEGQGGGDTQYF	TGTGCCAGTAGTATAGAAGGACAGGGCGGTGGAGATACGCAGTATTTT
15	TRBV7-8	TRBD1	NA	TRBJ1-4	CASSQGTGDNEKLFF	TGTGCCAGCAGCCAGGGGACAGGGGATAATGAAAAACTGTTTTTT
15	TRBV5-6	TRBD1	once	TRBJ2-3	CASKRTGGGSDTQYF	TGTGCCAGCAAAAGGACAGGGGGCGGTTCAGATACGCAGTATTTT
15	TRBV12-5	NA	NA	TRBJ1-3	CASGLGDGPGNTIYF	TGTGCTAGTGGTTTGGGCGATGGGCCTGGAAACACCATATATTTT
15	TRBV9	NA	NA	TRBJ1-6	CASSVAGVGNSPLHF	TGTGCCAGCAGCGTAGCAGGGGTCGGGAATTCACCCCTCCACTTT
15	TRBV11-3	NA	NA	TRBJ2-2	CASSPGQPDTGELFF	TGTGCCAGCAGCCCTGGGCAGCCCGACACCGGGGAGCTGTTTTTT
15	TRBV18	NA	NA	TRBJ2-3	CASSPRRQSTDTQYF	TGTGCCAGCTCACCACGGAGACAGAGCACAGATACGCAGTATTTT
19	TRBV5-1	NA	NA	TRBJ2-6	CASSLAYGGQSSGANVLTF	TGCGCCAGCAGCTTGGCCTACGGCGGGCAAAGCTCTGGGGCCAACGTCCTGACTTTC
16	TRBV27	TRBD1	NA	TRBJ2-1	CASSFFRQGAYNEQFF	TGTGCCAGCAGTTTTTTTAGACAGGGGGCTTACAATGAGCAGTTCTTC
16	TRBV11-2	TRBD1	NA	TRBJ2-1	CASSLLQGSSYNEQFF	TGTGCCAGCAGCCTCTTACAGGGGAGCTCCTACAATGAGCAGTTCTTC
20	TRBV4-1	TRBD2	NA	TRBJ2-3	CASSQEKGLAGSPGTDTQYF	TGCGCCAGCAGCCAAGAGAAGGGACTAGCGGGGAGCCCCGGCACAGATACGCAGTATTTT
14	TRBV6-5	TRBD2	NA	TRBJ2-1	CANGGGEEYNEQFF	TGTGCCAACGGGGGGGGTGAGGAATACAATGAGCAGTTCTTC
12	TRBV29-1	TRBD1	NA	TRBJ2-2	CSVTGGFGELFF	TGCAGCGTGACAGGGGGCTTCGGGGAGCTGTTTTTT
14	TRBV3-1/TRBV3-2	TRBD2	NA	TRBJ2-4	CASSQRAGGNIQYF	TGTGCCAGCAGCCAAAGGGCGGGGGGAAACATTCAGTACTTC
12	TRBV20-1	NA	NA	TRBJ1-2	CSASWGGRGYTF	TGCAGTGCTAGTTGGGGCGGCCGTGGCTACACCTTC
15	TRBV9	NA	NA	TRBJ1-2	CASSVAGQINYGYTF	TGTGCCAGCAGCGTAGCTGGACAAATCAACTATGGCTACACCTTC
12	TRBV2	NA	NA	TRBJ1-2	CASSDSYYGYTF	TGTGCCAGCAGTGATTCCTACTATGGCTACACCTTC
15	TRBV9	NA	NA	TRBJ1-6	CASRKAGHEYSPLHF	TGTGCCAGCAGAAAGGCTGGGCACGAGTATTCACCCCTCCACTTT
14	TRBV5-4	NA	NA	TRBJ1-1	CASSLDMWNTEAFF	TGTGCCAGCAGCCTAGATATGTGGAACACTGAAGCTTTCTTT
15	TRBV7-2	NA	NA	TRBJ1-5	CASSYSRSGNQPQHF	TGTGCCAGCAGCTATTCCCGATCGGGAAATCAGCCCCAGCATTTT